Below are 29 T cell receptor beta chains sequenced from a single sample in a study of blood T cells in healthy people across ages. Using a J-beta primer mix together with a sample-barcoded 5' primer, a second PCR was run for about 6 to 11 cycles. TCRdb processed the 5' RACE reads anew with MiXCR; each CDR3 protein has one entry. The sample holds 800,000 to 900,000 distinct CDR3 sequences, around 62% seen once. The sequenced sample was blood. The receptors originated from a man aged 25 to 40 in good health.

This chain joins TRBV28 and TRBJ2-7; 13 nucleotides line up with TRBD2. The trim removed 5 bases at V and 6 bases at J, leaving 7 bases unmatched. Germline V CDR1 and CDR2: MDHEN, SYDVKM. The CDR3 extends over 15 amino acids. CDR3 bases: TGTGCCAGCAGTCCGGGACTAGCGGGGTCTGTCGAGCAGTACTTC. Translation gives CASSPGLAGSVEQYF.

This clonotype was counted only a few times. The CDR3 sequence is CSVGVTASYEQYF. The CDR3, as DNA: TGCAGCGTTGGGGTAACAGCCTCCTACGAGCAGTACTTC. This rearrangement joins TRBV29-1 to TRBJ2-7; unclear D gene. Trimming removed 4 bases at V and 0 bases at J, with 10 bases between. Germline V gene data show CDR1 as SQVTM and CDR2 as ANQGSEA. The CDR3 is 13 amino acids.

The chain has TRBV10-3 and TRBJ1-6; D may be TRBD1 (6 bases). Between the trimmed V and J ends, which lost 6 bases and 8 bases, there was a span of 11 bases. The CDR3 contains 13 residues. From germline, CDR1 is ENHRY and CDR2 SYGVKD. The DNA for the CDR3 is TGTGCCATCAGGGACAGTTTGGATTCACCCCTCCACTTT. Translation gives CAIRDSLDSPLHF.

The J gene is TRBJ2-7, the V gene TRBV2, with D hard to call. This CDR3 is 15 amino acids long. Trimming cost V 6 bases and J 7 bases, with 22 bases left between them. Germline CDR1 reads SNHLY; CDR2 reads FYNNEI. CDR3 nucleotide sequence: TGTGCCAGCAGCGATCGACCGGGCTTTGTGGATGAGCAGTACTTC. This translates into CASSDRPGFVDEQYF.

This chain joins TRBV5-1 and TRBJ2-7; weak D call: TRBD2 (5 bases). Per germline, CDR1 SGHRS and CDR2 YFSETQ. Trimming shortened V by 4 bases and J by 8 bases, and 16 bases separated the two germline ends. This CDR3 has 13 residues. The chain's CDR3 is CASSDRTLYKQYF. CDR3 DNA: TGCGCCAGCAGCGACCGGACTCTTTACAAGCAGTACTTC.

The CDR3, as DNA: TGTGCCAGCAGTTTAGGGGCCACTAGCGAGTACCAAGAGACCCAGTACTTC. This encodes CASSLGATSEYQETQYF. The chain combines TRBV28 with TRBJ2-5, with 7 bases aligning to TRBD2. Germline CDR1 reads MDHEN; CDR2 reads SYDVKM. This CDR3 comprises 17 residues. V trimming: 2 bases; J trimming: 0 bases; junction bases outside the gene matches: 9.

V and J are TRBV20-1 and TRBJ2-7; TRBD2 matches 9 bases. Germline CDR1 reads DFQATT; CDR2 reads SNEGSKA (reference sequence). The CDR3 loop spans 15 amino acids. V trimming: 4 bases; J trimming: 5 bases; junction bases outside the gene matches: 12. For the CDR3, the DNA is TGCAGTGCTAAAGATCGCGGGGGGGCCTTGGACGAGCAGTACTTC. As protein: CSAKDRGGALDEQYF.

V usage is TRBV7-9 and J usage is TRBJ2-3; D ambiguous. Looked up from germline, CDR1 is SEHNR and CDR2 is FQNEAQ (reference sequence). Trimming pared 7 bases from V and 8 bases from J, leaving 16 bases between. This CDR3 has 13 residues. The CDR3 coding sequence is TGTGCCAGCAAAAGAACCTATTGGGGTACGCAGTATTTT. It yields the protein CASKRTYWGTQYF.

In its sample, this clonotype was seen a few times. The genes are TRBV28 and TRBJ2-1, with 11 bases matching TRBD2. Germline V lookup: CDR1 MDHEN, CDR2 SYDVKM. CDR3 length: 18 amino acids. V lost 6 bases, J lost 0 bases, and 10 bases stayed unmatched. The DNA for the CDR3 is TGTGCCAGCAGCCTTACTAGCGGGGGCACAAGCTCCTACAATGAGCAGTTCTTC. This translates into CASSLTSGGTSSYNEQFF.

The chain has TRBV28 and TRBJ2-5; a weak D match, TRBD1 (6 bases). The germline gives CDR1 MDHEN, CDR2 SYDVKM. This CDR3 is 15 amino acids long. Between the trimmed V and J ends, which lost 10 bases and 0 bases, there was a span of 18 bases. This chain's CDR3 is CATSPGAMYQETQYF. CDR3 DNA sequence: TGTGCCACCTCGCCAGGGGCCATGTACCAAGAGACCCAGTACTTC.

The rearrangement links TRBV12-3 or TRBV12-4 to TRBJ1-2; D is unclear. The CDR3 loop spans 13 amino acids. V gave up 3 bases and J gave up 9 bases, with 14 bases separating them. This CDR3 is CASSFEGVISYTF. The DNA for the CDR3 is TGTGCCAGCAGTTTTGAGGGTGTTATTAGCTACACCTTC.

Remarks on this clonotype: Relative to the germline gene, one junction end is altered; a read error may explain this. The chain has TRBV29-1 and TRBJ2-3; 7 bases line up with TRBD2. This CDR3 comprises 14 residues. Germline V gives CDR1 SQVTM, CDR2 ANQGSEA. CDR3 nucleotide sequence: TGCAGCGTTTCTAGCGGTTCTAGCACAGGTACGCAGTATTTT. Translating it yields CSVSSGSSTGTQYF.

This sequence joins TRBV10-3 and TRBJ2-1; D is uncertain. The V and J ends lost 0 bases and 7 bases respectively, with 4 bases between them. CDR3 length: 12 amino acids. CDR1 and CDR2 from the germline V gene are ENHRY and SYGVKD. CDR3 sequence: CAISESTNEQFF. The CDR3 bases are TGTGCCATCAGTGAGTCGACAAATGAGCAGTTCTTC.

The chain links TRBV20-1 to TRBJ2-3; D is unclear. Trimming removed 8 bases from V and 4 bases from J, with 16 bases in between. The CDR3 is 13 amino acids. The germline CDR1 and CDR2 sequences are DFQATT and SNEGSKA (reference sequence). Here the CDR3 DNA reads TGCAGTTGGGATGTAGGAGTGGCAGATACGCAGTATTTT. Its protein product is CSWDVGVADTQYF.

This clonotype was found a few times. The chain has TRBV9 and TRBJ2-1; 13 nucleotides line up with TRBD2. Unmatched junction bases numbered 3, after V lost 4 bases and J lost 5 bases. CDR1 is SGDLS and CDR2 is YYNGEE in the germline V gene. The CDR3 contains 15 residues. The CDR3 DNA sequence: TGTGCCAGCAGCAAGGGACTAGCGGGGAACAATGAGCAGTTCTTC. Translation: CASSKGLAGNNEQFF. Drawing the rest from reference TRBV9 and TRBJ2-1, the complete variable domain is DSGVTQTPKHLITATGQRVTLRCSPRSGDLSVYWYQQSLDQGLQFLIQYYNGEERAKGNILERFSAQQFPDLHSELNLSSLELGDSALYFCASSKGLAGNNEQFFGPGTRLTVL.

The chain combines TRBV7-2 with TRBJ2-7, with a tentative D call TRBD1 (6 bases). Trimming shortened V by 3 bases and J by 1 base, and 13 bases separated the two germline ends. The CDR3 has 15 residues. In germline, CDR1 is SGHTA, CDR2 FQGNSA. As DNA, the CDR3 is TGTGCCAGCAGCTTCAGTCAGGGGTTATCCTACGAGCAGTACTTC. This sequence encodes CASSFSQGLSYEQYF.

This clonotype has only a few counts. The CDR3 region is CASSLAGAPPNEQFF. The CDR3 bases are TGTGCCAGCAGCTTAGCGGGGGCCCCCCCAAATGAGCAGTTCTTC. This chain links TRBV7-2 with TRBJ2-1; perhaps TRBD1 as D (6 bases). Germline lookup yields CDR1 SGHTA and CDR2 FQGNSA. The CDR3 sequence is 15 residues long. V was clipped by 0 bases and J by 7 bases, with 13 bases between them.

The rearrangement joins TRBV12-3 or TRBV12-4 to TRBJ1-5; TRBD1 might be the D (5 bases). The V gene lost 5 bases and the J gene lost 4 bases, with 12 bases spanning the gap. The CDR3 is 14 residues long. As DNA, the CDR3 is TGTGCCAGCAGTGACGGGGGTTGGAATCAGCCCCAGCATTTT. This sequence encodes CASSDGGWNQPQHF.

This clonotype has a count of ten or more. V usage is TRBV28 and J usage is TRBJ2-7, with D hard to call. Trimming removed 6 bases from V and 4 bases from J, with 13 bases in between. Per germline, CDR1 MDHEN and CDR2 SYDVKM. CDR3 size: 13 residues. The CDR3 loop is CASSLGIGYEQYF. CDR3 in DNA: TGTGCCAGCAGCTTGGGGATCGGATACGAGCAGTACTTC.

This chain uses TRBV2 with TRBJ2-2; possible D gene TRBD2, 5 bases. Per germline, CDR1 SNHLY and CDR2 FYNNEI. V was pared by 6 bases and J by 2 bases, with 19 bases between. CDR3 size: 17 residues. CDR3 residues: CASRIELVGLNTGELFF. CDR3 sequence (DNA): TGTGCCAGCAGGATAGAACTAGTGGGGTTAAACACCGGGGAGCTGTTTTTT.

This clonotype was detected only a few times. This sequence joins TRBV5-1 and TRBJ1-1; 7 nucleotides line up with TRBD1. The V gene's germline CDR1 is SGHRS and CDR2 YFSETQ. This CDR3 spans 14 amino acids. V trimming: 4 bases; J trimming: 3 bases; junction bases outside the gene matches: 6. CDR3 coding DNA: TGCGCCAGCAGCGTAGGGGGCGCGTACACTGAAGCTTTCTTT. Encoded protein: CASSVGGAYTEAFF.

Only a few counts were recorded for this clonotype. The V gene is TRBV3-1, the J gene TRBJ2-1; 13 nucleotides match TRBD2. The CDR3 is made up of 17 amino acids. Looked up from germline, CDR1 is LGHDT and CDR2 is YNNKEL (reference sequence). V gave up 7 bases and J gave up 2 bases; unmatched junction bases: 8. The CDR3 protein is CASTPTSGGPPYNEQFF. The CDR3 bases are TGTGCCAGCACCCCGACTAGCGGGGGGCCCCCCTACAATGAGCAGTTCTTC.

This clonotype was counted only a few times. This chain links TRBV9 with TRBJ2-1, with 8 bases matching TRBD2. V was pared by 0 bases and J by 9 bases, with 8 bases of the junction left unmatched. Per germline, CDR1 SGDLS and CDR2 YYNGEE. The CDR3 is 15 amino acids. CDR3 amino acids: CASSVVAGGPIEQFF. The CDR3 region has the DNA TGTGCCAGCAGCGTAGTTGCGGGGGGTCCGATTGAGCAGTTCTTC.

This clonotype was detected a few times. The genes are TRBV6-5 and TRBJ2-5; possible D gene TRBD1, 5 bases. Germline V gene lookup returns CDR1 MNHEY and CDR2 SVGAGI. With 7 bases removed from V and 0 bases from J, the gap between germline ends came to 15 bases. The CDR3 extends over 15 amino acids. CDR3 residues: CASTNWGKNQETQYF. CDR3 DNA: TGTGCCAGCACCAACTGGGGCAAGAACCAAGAGACCCAGTACTTC.

The V call is TRBV7-2, the J call TRBJ2-3; tentative D call: TRBD1 (5 bases). V lost 5 bases and J 3 bases, leaving 24 bases between the germline ends. There are 18 residues in the CDR3. Germline-derived CDR1 and CDR2 are SGHTA and FQGNSA. Here the CDR3 reads CASSLVDRSVISTDTQYF. The CDR3 nucleotides read TGTGCCAGCAGCCTAGTAGACAGATCGGTGATCTCGACAGATACGCAGTATTTT.

This sequence joins TRBV6-4 and TRBJ2-1; no definite D call. V dropped 3 bases and J dropped 4 bases, with 7 bases sitting between them. CDR3 length: 13 amino acids. Germline values: CDR1 MRHNA, CDR2 SNTAGT. The CDR3 is CASSEQLYNEQFF. As DNA, the CDR3 is TGTGCCAGCAGTGAACAGTTGTACAATGAGCAGTTCTTC.

V gene TRBV7-3 combines with J gene TRBJ2-1; D remains unclear. Trimming left V 5 bases short and J 10 bases short, with 12 bases between. Per the germline V gene, CDR1 is SGHTA and CDR2 is FQGTGA. The length of the CDR3 is 12 residues. The CDR3 region has the DNA TGTGCCAGCAGCCTTGTCCCGGTGGAGCAGTTCTTC. Its protein is CASSLVPVEQFF.

In its sample, this clonotype was seen a few times. The V and J genes are TRBV4-3 and TRBJ2-1, with 7 bases aligning to TRBD1. The CDR3 runs to 18 residues. Germline V gives CDR1 LGHNA, CDR2 YSLEER. V lost 0 bases and J lost 7; bases outside the gene matches: 15. DNA for the CDR3: TGCGCCAGCAGCCAAGAGTCAACAGGGGTCGGGTATTGGAATGAGCAGTTCTTC. Translating gives CASSQESTGVGYWNEQFF.

The count of this clonotype is one. This chain connects TRBV27 to TRBJ2-1; weak D call: TRBD1 (5 bases). The ends were cut back, 5 bases at V and 10 bases at J, with 15 bases in the middle. The CDR3 has 13 residues. The germline CDR1 and CDR2 sequences are MNHEY and SMNVEV (reference sequence). The CDR3 here is CASSPAGWQEQFF. CDR3 DNA sequence: TGTGCCAGCAGTCCAGCAGGGTGGCAGGAGCAGTTCTTC.